Reported below is one T cell receptor beta chain. TCRdb's table, derived via immunoSEQ multiplex PCR, lists solely in-frame clones and lacks some. The data contain some 260,000 clones, around 90% of them singletons. The sample is drawn from a study of blood T cell repertoires in COVID-19. The CDR3 extends over 15 amino acids. V was pared by 2 bases and J by 6 bases, with 16 bases between. Germline lookup yields CDR1 MNHNS and CDR2 SASEGT. The chain combines TRBV6-1 with TRBJ2-5; maybe TRBD2 (5 bases). The material sequenced was PBMCs or T cells enriched from blood (not recorded which). The TCR originated in a woman aged 25 to 45 with acute COVID-19. DNA of the CDR3: TGTGCCAGCAGTGAAAGCTCGTCTAGCAGGAAGACCCAGTACTTC. This gives the protein CASSESSSSRKTQYF.